This TCR beta chain was obtained from a study of blood T cells in healthy people across ages. Through a sample-barcoded 5' primer and a J-beta primer mix, a second PCR was run for about 6 to 11 cycles. Each CDR3 protein is one row after TCRdb ran MiXCR on the 5' RACE reads. This table holds 500,000 to 650,000 distinct CDR3 sequences, around a quarter found once. The CDR3 has 14 amino acids. V was trimmed by 4 bases and J by 7 bases, leaving 16 bases between them. Germline V gene lookup returns CDR1 SGHTA and CDR2 FQGNSA. These data were also reused for a study on T cells of mothers and their children. That source notes: Related mother-child pairs showed slightly, non-significantly higher overlap than unrelated pairs.

What was sequenced was blood. The chain links TRBV7-2 to TRBJ2-5; D may be TRBD2 (7 bases). This receptor was identified in a boy between 2 and 10 years old in good health. The CDR3 reads CASSSGQPGGTQYF. In nucleotides, the CDR3 is TGTGCCAGCAGCTCAGGACAGCCGGGGGGGACCCAGTACTTC.